The 17 T cell receptor beta chains below were found in one sample sequenced in a study of radiation and T cells in renal cell carcinoma. Libraries were prepared by immunoSEQ multiplex PCR; TCRdb keeps only in-frame clonotypes and omits some of them. The sample consists of about 150,000 clones, 80% to 90% of them appearing once. The time point: blood 2 weeks post-SBRT. Noted treatment: 15 Gy SBRT to primary tumor, nephrectomy 4 weeks later. The source material was blood, sampled from a patient whose treatment included radiotherapy and nephrectomy. The receptors were gathered from a woman aged 45-59 years with renal cell carcinoma.

The CDR3 region has the DNA TGTGCCAGCAGCAACTCCTACGAGCAGTACTTC. Protein: CASSNSYEQYF. The V call is TRBV7-2, the J call TRBJ2-7; D ambiguous. CDR1 and CDR2 from the germline V gene are SGHTA and FQGNSA. The CDR3 extends over 11 amino acids. V was clipped by 5 bases and J by 0 bases, with 2 bases between them.

The rearrangement uses TRBV7-2 and TRBJ1-6; possibly TRBD1 for D (5 bases). Germline V gene data show CDR1 as SGHTA and CDR2 as FQGNSA. The CDR3 consists of 14 residues. V dropped 2 bases and J dropped 7 bases, with 9 bases sitting between them. The DNA of the CDR3 is TGTGCCAGCAGCTTACAAGGGGCGAATTCACCCCTCCACTTT. It yields the protein CASSLQGANSPLHF.

The gene calls are TRBV19 and TRBJ1-1; 7 bases match TRBD1. The germline V gene encodes CDR1 LNHDA and CDR2 SQIVND (reference sequence). Unmatched junction bases numbered 11, after V lost 6 bases and J lost 7 bases. The length of the CDR3 is 14 residues. CDR3 protein: CASRKDRIGFEAFF. CDR3 in DNA: TGTGCCAGTAGAAAGGACAGGATCGGATTTGAAGCTTTCTTT.

This chain uses TRBV5-5 with TRBJ2-7; D may correspond to TRBD1 or TRBD2 (6 bases each). The CDR3 length is 14 residues. V lost 4 bases and J lost 2, with 13 bases in between. The germline V gene has CDR1 SGHKS and CDR2 YYEKEE (reference sequence). In nucleotides, the CDR3 is TGTGCCAGCAGCCCCTCCGGGGGCCCCTACGAGCAGTACTTC. Amino acids: CASSPSGGPYEQYF.

This clone was counted a few times. The genes are TRBV19 and TRBJ1-5; tentatively, D is TRBD1 (5 bases). CDR1 and CDR2 (germline): LNHDA, SQIVND (reference sequence). With 5 bases removed from V and 6 bases from J, the gap between germline ends came to 11 bases. This CDR3 is 13 amino acids long. As DNA, the CDR3 is TGTGCCAGTAGTCCCTCTGGGGGTCAGCCCCAGCATTTT. Residues: CASSPSGGQPQHF. Based on the CDR3 plus reference TRBV19 and TRBJ1-5, the full variable domain is DGGITQSPKYLFRKEGQNVTLSCEQNLNHDAMYWYRQDPGQGLRLIYYSQIVNDFQKGDIAEGYSVSREKKESFPLTVTSAQKNPTAFYLCASSPSGGQPQHFGDGTRLSIL.

The genes are TRBV6-6 and TRBJ2-7; a weak D match, TRBD1 (6 bases). The CDR3 is 16 residues long. Trimming took off 2 bases at V and 1 base at J, with 15 bases between the two ends. Germline CDR1 and CDR2: MNHNY and SVGAGI (reference sequence). The CDR3 protein is CASSYTTTGSSYEQYF. The CDR3 bases are TGTGCCAGCAGTTACACAACAACAGGGTCGTCCTACGAGCAGTACTTC.

The CDR3 reads CSVEGRGNYEQYF. The CDR3 DNA reads as TGCAGCGTTGAGGGGAGGGGGAACTACGAGCAGTACTTC. The V gene is TRBV29-1, the J gene TRBJ2-7, with D perhaps TRBD2 (7 bases). Per germline, CDR1 SQVTM and CDR2 ANQGSEA. The CDR3 consists of 13 residues. V gave up 3 bases and J gave up 3 bases, with 12 bases separating them.

This chain connects TRBV6-5 to TRBJ1-4; TRBD1 agrees at 7 bases. CDR3 length: 14 residues. V trimming: 0 bases; J trimming: 7 bases; junction bases outside the gene matches: 2. Germline V CDR1 and CDR2: MNHEY, SVGAGI. This chain's CDR3 is CASSYSGTAEKLFF. The CDR3 DNA sequence: TGTGCCAGCAGTTACTCCGGGACAGCTGAAAAACTGTTTTTT.

CDR3: CASSEGAHTNEKLFF. CDR3 sequence (DNA): TGTGCCAGCAGCGAAGGGGCCCACACTAATGAAAAACTGTTTTTT. This chain links TRBV4-2 with TRBJ1-4; a possible D gene is TRBD1 (5 bases). The CDR3 has 15 amino acids. Germline CDR1 LGHNA, CDR2 YNFKEQ. With 5 bases removed from V and 2 bases from J, the gap between germline ends came to 12 bases.

This clone was observed a few times. The chain has TRBV7-3 and TRBJ2-2; 9 bases align to TRBD1. Germline loops: CDR1 SGHTA, CDR2 FQGTGA. J gave up 4 bases and V 5 bases, and 5 bases lay outside the gene matches. The CDR3 length is 15 residues. Here the CDR3 reads CASSPQGAGTGELFF. CDR3 in DNA: TGTGCCAGCAGCCCACAGGGGGCTGGCACCGGGGAGCTGTTTTTT.

CDR3 amino acids: CASSTSTGYTEAFF. CDR3 in DNA: TGTGCCAGTAGTACCTCGACAGGGTATACTGAAGCTTTCTTT. The chain has TRBV19 and TRBJ1-1; 7 bases line up with TRBD1. Losses at the gene ends were 4 bases for V and 5 bases for J; bases not matched to a gene: 7. The germline V gene encodes CDR1 LNHDA and CDR2 SQIVND (reference sequence). This CDR3 is built from 14 residues. Full variable domain (remainder filled in from reference TRBV19 and TRBJ1-1): DGGITQSPKYLFRKEGQNVTLSCEQNLNHDAMYWYRQDPGQGLRLIYYSQIVNDFQKGDIAEGYSVSREKKESFPLTVTSAQKNPTAFYLCASSTSTGYTEAFFGQGTRLTVV.

The V gene is TRBV4-2, the J gene TRBJ2-2; TRBD1 aligns across 12 bases. V lost 5 bases, J lost 5 bases, and 9 bases stayed unmatched. The CDR3 has 17 amino acids. The germline V gene encodes CDR1 LGHNA and CDR2 YNFKEQ. CDR3 bases: TGTGCCAGCAGCAACCTCCCGGGACAGGGGGCGACCGGGGAGCTGTTTTTT. It is translated as CASSNLPGQGATGELFF.

The chain links TRBV19 to TRBJ2-7; TRBD2 aligns across 7 bases. From germline, CDR1 is LNHDA and CDR2 SQIVND (reference sequence). The CDR3 spans 15 residues. With 1 base clipped from V and 1 base from J, the junction kept 4 bases outside the gene matches. As DNA, the CDR3 is TGTGCCAGTAGTATAGCTCACGGGGGGTCCTACGAGCAGTACTTC. It translates to CASSIAHGGSYEQYF.

This chain uses TRBV5-4 with TRBJ2-3, with 14 nucleotides matching TRBD2. Germline CDR1 SGHNT, CDR2 YYREEE (reference sequence). Germline trimming cut 4 bases from V and 8 bases from J; bases unmatched to any gene: 6. This CDR3 has 15 amino acids. CDR3 nucleotides: TGTGCCAGCAGCACCGGACTAGCGGGGGGCCGTACGCAGTATTTT. Translated: CASSTGLAGGRTQYF.

This chain uses TRBV19 with TRBJ2-1, with a weak D call TRBD1 (5 bases). The CDR3 contains 14 residues. Germline V gene lookup returns CDR1 LNHDA and CDR2 SQIVND (reference sequence). V shed 5 bases and J shed 4 bases, with 12 bases lying between them. CDR3 residues: CASSPPDSYNEQFF. The CDR3 nucleotides are TGTGCCAGTAGTCCTCCCGACAGTTACAATGAGCAGTTCTTC.

The chain is built from TRBV7-2 and TRBJ2-3; 11 nucleotides agree with TRBD2. CDR1 SGHTA and CDR2 FQGNSA come from the germline V gene. The CDR3 totals 15 residues. Losses at the gene ends were 4 bases for V and 7 bases for J; bases not matched to a gene: 7. CDR3: CASSSTGTSGNTQYF. The CDR3, as DNA: TGTGCCAGCAGCTCCACGGGGACTAGCGGAAATACGCAGTATTTT.

For the CDR3, the DNA is TGTGCCAGCAGTAGCGACAGGGGTGGAAACACCATATATTTT. Its translation: CASSSDRGGNTIYF. V usage is TRBV6-6 and J usage is TRBJ1-3, with 8 nucleotides matching TRBD1. J gave up 3 bases and V 5 bases, and 3 bases lay outside the gene matches. The CDR3 spans 14 residues. CDR1 and CDR2 from the germline V gene are MNHNY and SVGAGI (reference sequence).